This section outlines one T cell receptor beta chain sequence together with its context. The target of this receptor is not known. Qualities for individual bases were not recorded, and no much larger clone is one base off. This sample stems from a study of cytomegalovirus exposure and HLA in healthy donors (TCRdb year 2017). About the investigation overall: According to a later analysis, one platform produced both the 100 to 150 validation repertoires and the approximately 660 repertoires of the first cohort. The study aimed to test whether signatures of past pathogen exposure could be identified by cataloging public T cell receptors. Besides the first cohort of about 730 subjects, a separate validation cohort made up of 120 different subjects was used. The study combined high-throughput TCR immunosequencing, statistical association of individual TCRs with disease status, and machine learning to predict cytomegalovirus infection status. What the research found in general, with its limitations: A total of fewer than 200 TCR beta chains were listed by the study as associated with cytomegalovirus. In both the original and validation cohorts, the classifier was reported to diagnose cytomegalovirus status with high specificity and sensitivity. In vitro tests confirmed that three of the cytomegalovirus-associated TCR beta chains recognize cytomegalovirus antigens. Of the cluster scores, roughly 95% were above 0 in a later analysis, which found that TCRs clustered in the first cohort also tended to co-occur in the 95 to 150 validation repertoires. While some public TCRs were present in many individuals, most TCR sequences turned up only very rarely across donors. A later analysis lacked HLA typing for the validation cohort, so it scored co-occurrence in that cohort across all 130 or so repertoires. It was suggested by the authors that the approach could potentially be generalized to other disease states and immunological phenotypes.

CDR1 SGHAT and CDR2 FQNNGV were looked up in the germline V gene. Deletion took 4 bases off V and 3 bases off J, with a span of 16 bases between the germline ends. Its CDR3 holds 15 amino acids, cysteine through phenylalanine. Only CDR3 DNA remains: 45 bases, in frame from the first base. The donors belonged to the validation cohort of approximately 130 subjects, which was separate from the approximately 700-subject first cohort. The library was built by means of the immunoSEQ multiplex PCR assay. For the original study's pipeline: A statistical classification framework was built for diagnosing cytomegalovirus status from the catalog of TCR beta chain sequences. As stored in TCRdb, this immuneACCESS dataset retains in-frame rearrangements with V and J assigned. A fraction of the clones does not appear; measured against another copy, unresolved V genes explain less than half of the discrepancy, and the remainder lacks a known reason. D and trimming were read from the DNA, whereas the V and J calls and clone size are those reported in that table. A total of roughly 52,000 clones appear in this sample, about 88% of them only once. The top ten clonotypes cover approximately 6.7% of the sample.

The specimen sequenced was PBMCs. The chain joins TRBV11-2 to TRBJ2-7; the D gene is perhaps TRBD2, on 6 matching bases. The sequence came from a woman aged 25 to 39 in good health and CMV-seronegative. The CDR3 reads as follows: CASSSTAGSYYEQYF. The nucleotide sequence is TGTGCCAGCAGCTCAACAGCGGGTTCATACTACGAGCAGTACTTC.